This T cell receptor beta chain was recovered during a study of OX40 agonist ivuxolimab in advanced cancers. Findings and caveats of the study: Both CD4+ and CD8+ T cell populations in blood had undergone clonal expansion by week 6 at 0.1 to 3.0 mg/kg. On average, a greater number of expanded clones characterised CD8+ T cells relative to CD4+.

Assay: immunoSEQ multiplex PCR; the TCRdb copy retains only in-frame clones and omits some. The sample holds over 20,000 clones; roughly 89% are singletons and the top ten take more than 20%. On this clone itself: Its cognate antigen is unknown.

V lost 3 bases and J lost 0, with 13 bases in between. The germline CDR1 and CDR2 sequences are SEHNR and FQNEAQ (reference sequence). The CDR3 loop spans 16 amino acids. The chain employs TRBV7-9 and TRBJ2-3, with a tentative D call TRBD2 (5 bases). This sequence was found in an adult with an advanced solid tumor such as melanoma, head and neck, liver or kidney cancer. Source: CD4+ or CD8+ T cells sorted from blood, taken in a trial of the OX40 agonist ivuxolimab. The CDR3 sequence: CASSFPKADSTDTQYF. The CDR3 nucleotides are TGTGCCAGCAGCTTCCCTAAAGCGGATAGCACAGATACGCAGTATTTT.